The entry below gives a single T cell receptor (beta chain) sequence along with its context. The target antigen is unknown. Profiled with immunoSEQ multiplex PCR; TCRdb holds only in-frame clones, not every one. The table shows approximately 340,000 clones, with just over 90% occurring only once. This sample stems from a study of Ad26.COV2.S vaccination and SARS-CoV-2 variants. Study-wide results and limits: Vaccine and placebo recipients had comparable breadth of non-spike TCRs. Total T cell responses were possibly underestimated by TCR breadth and depth analyses. After vaccination, reports described spike-specific CD8+ and CD4+ T cell responses as showing substantial breadth.

Germline lookup yields CDR1 LGHNA and CDR2 YNFKEQ. The CDR3 contains 16 residues. The V end was cut by 4 bases, the J end by 2 bases, with 17 bases between. The chain has TRBV4-2 and TRBJ2-5, with D tentatively TRBD2 (7 bases). The sequencing here drew on peripheral blood, taken after recovery from COVID-19. This sequence originates from a human donor who had recovered from COVID-19. DNA of the CDR3: TGTGCCAGCAGCCTTCAAGCGGGACAAATTCAAGAGACCCAGTACTTC. Protein product: CASSLQAGQIQETQYF.